The clone carrying this T cell receptor beta chain was observed a single time. There are 11 residues in the CDR3. V lost 6 bases to trimming and J lost 8 bases, with 7 bases between them. The germline V gene has CDR1 MNHNS and CDR2 SASEGT. Primers: 60 Vbeta forward and 13 Jbeta reverse. Profiling relied on immunoSEQ multiplex PCR, and the TCRdb table lists in-frame clones only, not all of them. The data show over 150,000 clones, with roughly two thirds seen just once and roughly 5.2% held by the top ten. These data belong to a study of cytomegalovirus exposure and HLA in healthy donors. The specimen was PBMCs. This TCR came from a woman aged 18-30 years in good health and CMV-seropositive. The rearrangement uses TRBV6-1 and TRBJ2-2; D remains ambiguous. The CDR3 spells CASSLRGELFF. The CDR3 DNA reads TGTGCCAGCAGCCTCAGAGGGGAGCTGTTTTTT.